The next 12 T cell receptor beta chains were all read from a single sample in a study of control samples from healthy donors and cancer patients. The method was immunoSEQ multiplex PCR; TCRdb's version includes in-frame clones alone and lacks a portion of them. Found here are about 270,000 clones, over 75% of them singletons; the top ten hold roughly 15%. Sequencing input: PBMCs. The receptors originated from a woman aged 55-69 years with lung cancer.

The chain has TRBV6-1 and TRBJ1-2, with a possible D match to TRBD1 (5 bases). Germline-derived CDR1 and CDR2 are MNHNS and SASEGT. This CDR3 is 14 amino acids long. V was pared by 0 bases and J by 8 bases, with 13 bases between. The CDR3 sequence: CASSEAQADEGYTF. CDR3 DNA sequence: TGTGCCAGCAGTGAAGCACAGGCGGACGAAGGCTACACCTTC.

In the case of this clone: One end of the junction is discordant with germline, which a read error may explain. Other DNA variants within this sample encode the same CDR3. This chain links TRBV11-3 with TRBJ2-7; D may be TRBD2 (6 bases). The CDR3 spans 14 residues. Germline-derived CDR1 and CDR2 are SGHNT and YENEEA. The CDR3 sequence: CASSLQGGRHEQYF. The CDR3 nucleotides read TGTGCCAGCAGCTTACAGGGAGGAAGGCACGAGCAATACTTC. The complete variable domain, with remaining parts taken from reference TRBV11-3 and TRBJ2-7, reads EAGVVQSPRYKIIEKKQPVAFWCNPISGHNTLYWYLQNLGQGPELLIRYENEEAVDDSQLPKDRFSAERLKGVDSTLKIQPAELGDSAVYLCASSLQGGRHEQYFGPGTRLTVT.

On this clone itself: Other nucleotide sequences in the sample specify the same CDR3. The gene calls are TRBV9 and TRBJ2-5; TRBD2 matches at 10 bases. Germline values: CDR1 SGDLS, CDR2 YYNGEE. This CDR3 has 14 residues. The V and J ends lost 0 bases and 4 bases, in that order; junction bases with no gene match: 0. In DNA form, the CDR3 reads TGTGCCAGCAGCGTAGGACTAGCGGGAGAGACCCAGTACTTC. Its translation: CASSVGLAGETQYF. The full variable domain, rest sourced from reference TRBV9 and TRBJ2-5, is DSGVTQTPKHLITATGQRVTLRCSPRSGDLSVYWYQQSLDQGLQFLIQYYNGEERAKGNILERFSAQQFPDLHSELNLSSLELGDSALYFCASSVGLAGETQYFGPGTRLLVL.

The chain combines TRBV25-1 with TRBJ2-5; 8 bases match TRBD1. V lost 3 bases to trimming and J lost 7 bases; unmatched junction nucleotides: 10. The CDR3 is made up of 15 amino acids. CDR1 is MGHDK and CDR2 is SYGVNS in the germline V gene. CDR3 loop: CASSDPGQVTGTQYF. CDR3 DNA sequence: TGTGCCAGCAGTGACCCGGGACAGGTGACGGGGACCCAGTACTTC.

The chain is built from TRBV28 and TRBJ2-1; D call uncertain. The CDR3 has 11 residues. The V end lost 4 bases, the J end lost 7 bases, and 5 bases lay between the germline ends. Germline V gene data show CDR1 as MDHEN and CDR2 as SYDVKM. CDR3 coding DNA: TGTGCCAGCAGTTCTTATAATGAGCAGTTCTTC. Protein sequence: CASSSYNEQFF.

At least ten counts were recorded for this clone. The CDR3, as DNA: TGTGCCAGCAGTGAATGGGGGACAGGCCTACAAGAGACCCAGTACTTC. Its translation: CASSEWGTGLQETQYF. This sequence joins TRBV25-1 and TRBJ2-5; TRBD1 matches 8 bases. CDR3 size: 16 residues. J lost 2 bases, V lost 1 base, and 6 bases had no gene match. Germline V lookup: CDR1 MGHDK, CDR2 SYGVNS.

The chain has TRBV19 and TRBJ2-7; 12 bases are shared with TRBD1. V was pared by 5 bases and J by 4 bases, with 3 bases of the junction left unmatched. The germline CDR1 and CDR2 sequences are LNHDA and SQIVND (reference sequence). This CDR3 region has 14 residues. The CDR3 spells CASSWGQGAYEQYF. CDR3 coding DNA: TGTGCCAGTAGTTGGGGACAGGGGGCGTACGAGCAGTACTTC. The variable domain in full, with the rest retrieved from reference TRBV19 and TRBJ2-7, is DGGITQSPKYLFRKEGQNVTLSCEQNLNHDAMYWYRQDPGQGLRLIYYSQIVNDFQKGDIAEGYSVSREKKESFPLTVTSAQKNPTAFYLCASSWGQGAYEQYFGPGTRLTVT.

The chain joins TRBV5-1 to TRBJ2-7; 8 nucleotides line up with TRBD1. Germline values: CDR1 SGHRS, CDR2 YFSETQ. J was trimmed by 7 bases and V by 0 bases; bases with no gene match: 9. The CDR3 is 15 amino acids. The CDR3 sequence is CASSLAGQGAGEQYF. The CDR3 DNA reads as TGCGCCAGCAGCTTGGCTGGGCAGGGGGCTGGGGAGCAGTACTTC.

The chain combines TRBV6-2 or TRBV6-3 with TRBJ2-1; no definite D call. Germline-derived CDR1 and CDR2 are MNHEY and SVGEGT. This CDR3 is 14 amino acids long. V was trimmed by 4 bases and J by 2 bases, leaving 9 bases between them. The CDR3 DNA reads TGTGCCAGCAGTTCGGCTTTTACCTACAATGAGCAGTTCTTC. Residues: CASSSAFTYNEQFF.

J is TRBJ2-1 and V is TRBV11-2, with TRBD2 matching 10 bases. Trimming took 6 bases from V and 8 from J; bases not matched to a gene: 7. The CDR3 is 14 amino acids. The V gene's germline CDR1 is SGHAT and CDR2 FQNNGV. CDR3 DNA: TGTGCCAGCAGTCGGAGCGGGGGGGAGTATGAGCAGTTCTTC. This translates into CASSRSGGEYEQFF.

This clone has a count of ten or more. The V and J genes are TRBV19 and TRBJ1-6, with D unresolved. The germline CDR1 and CDR2 sequences are LNHDA and SQIVND (reference sequence). V shed 7 bases and J shed 7 bases, with 8 bases lying between them. This CDR3 contains 12 residues. The DNA of the CDR3 is TGTGCCAGTAACTTTTACAATTCACCCCTCCACTTT. Residues: CASNFYNSPLHF.

The J gene is TRBJ2-1, the V gene TRBV10-1, with 11 bases matching TRBD2. With V trimmed by 3 bases and J by 2 bases, 0 bases remained unmatched. Germline values: CDR1 WNHNN, CDR2 SYGVQD (reference sequence). This CDR3 has 15 residues. CDR3 in amino acids: CASSDSGGAYNEQFF. The CDR3 nucleotides are TGCGCCAGCAGTGATAGCGGGGGGGCCTACAATGAGCAGTTCTTC.